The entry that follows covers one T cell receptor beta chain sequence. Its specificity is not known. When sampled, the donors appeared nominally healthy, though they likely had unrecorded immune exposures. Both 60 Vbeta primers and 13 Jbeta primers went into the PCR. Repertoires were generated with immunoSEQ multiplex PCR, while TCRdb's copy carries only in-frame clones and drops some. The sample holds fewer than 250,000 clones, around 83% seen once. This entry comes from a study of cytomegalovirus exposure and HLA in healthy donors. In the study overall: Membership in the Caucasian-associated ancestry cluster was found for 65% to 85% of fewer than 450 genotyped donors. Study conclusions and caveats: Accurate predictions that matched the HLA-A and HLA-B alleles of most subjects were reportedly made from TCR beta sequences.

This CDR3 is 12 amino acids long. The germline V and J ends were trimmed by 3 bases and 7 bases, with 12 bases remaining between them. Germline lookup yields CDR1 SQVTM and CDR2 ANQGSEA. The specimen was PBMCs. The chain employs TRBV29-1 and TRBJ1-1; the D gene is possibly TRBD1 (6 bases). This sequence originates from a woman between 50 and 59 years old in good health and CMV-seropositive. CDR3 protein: CSVDEQDSEAFF. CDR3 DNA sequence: TGCAGCGTTGACGAGCAGGACAGTGAAGCTTTCTTT.